This entry features one T cell receptor beta chain sequence. The record originates from a study of blood T cell repertoires in COVID-19. Study summary: The cDNA or gDNA used as material had been derived from T cells, B-cell-depleted T cells, or PBMCs.

The repertoire was sequenced with immunoSEQ multiplex PCR; TCRdb's copy has only in-frame clones and lacks some. The table has over 600,000 clones, 85% to 90% seen once. The CDR3 consists of 18 residues. Germline V gene lookup returns CDR1 SGHRS and CDR2 YFSETQ. V lost 0 bases to trimming and J lost 1 base, with 18 bases between them. Source material: peripheral blood. The chain couples TRBV5-1 to TRBJ2-3, with a tentative D call TRBD2 (7 bases). The origin of this receptor is a young woman with acute or convalescent COVID-19. DNA of the CDR3: TGCGCCAGCAGCTTGGCCGGCGGGGGCCCCAAGCGCACAGATACGCAGTATTTT. This sequence encodes CASSLAGGGPKRTDTQYF.